This TCR beta chain was recorded in a study of T cells in localized non-small cell lung cancer. V lost 7 bases and J 8 bases, leaving 17 bases between the germline ends. This CDR3 is 14 amino acids long. Germline CDR1 SGHTA, CDR2 FQGNSA. Sequencing was performed with immunoSEQ multiplex PCR; in TCRdb, only in-frame clones are kept and a portion is missing. The table includes about 20,000 clones, around 85% detected once. Note on this clone: Antigen: not known.

General study findings and limits: There was higher T cell clonality in uninvolved adjacent lung than in tumor, and it was highest there. A median of roughly 55 of the top 100 tumor clones appeared in adjacent lung, which was paired and uninvolved. Elevated blood T cell density was associated with longer overall survival.

The material was PBMCs, obtained before any cancer treatment. This chain uses TRBV7-2 with TRBJ2-2; D is perhaps TRBD1 (5 bases). This TCR was recovered from a man aged 40 to 75 with stage II squamous cell lung carcinoma. This CDR3 reads CASNLGPAVGELFF. In DNA form, the CDR3 reads TGTGCCAGCAACTTGGGGCCAGCCGTGGGGGAGCTGTTTTTT.